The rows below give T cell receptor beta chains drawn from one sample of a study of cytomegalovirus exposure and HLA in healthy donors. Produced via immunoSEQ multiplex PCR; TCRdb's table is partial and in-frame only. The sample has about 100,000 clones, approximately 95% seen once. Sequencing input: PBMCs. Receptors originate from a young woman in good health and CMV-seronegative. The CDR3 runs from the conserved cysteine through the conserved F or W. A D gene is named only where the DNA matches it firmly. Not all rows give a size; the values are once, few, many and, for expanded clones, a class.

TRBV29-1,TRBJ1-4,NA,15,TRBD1,TGCAGCGTTGGGGCCCCCGGGACAGGGAGTGAAAAACTGTTTTTT,CSVGAPGTGSEKLFF
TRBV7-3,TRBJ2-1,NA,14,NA,TGTGCCAGCAGCTTAACTGCGGTCCGGGACTTCAAGGTCTTC,CASSLTAVRDFKVF
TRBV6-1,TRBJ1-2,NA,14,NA,TGTGCCAGCAGTGAAGTAGTGACTAACTATGGCTACACCTTC,CASSEVVTNYGYTF
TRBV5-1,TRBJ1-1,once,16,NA,TGCGCCAGCAGCGGAGCAAACAACAGGGTGAACACTGAAGCTTTCTTT,CASSGANNRVNTEAFF
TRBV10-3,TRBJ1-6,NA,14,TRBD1,TGTGCCATCAGGGCGGGACAGGGAAATTCACCCCTCCACTTT,CAIRAGQGNSPLHF
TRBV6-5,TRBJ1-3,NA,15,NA,TGTGCCAGCAGCGCGACGACTTTTGCCGGAAACACCATATATTTT,CASSATTFAGNTIYF
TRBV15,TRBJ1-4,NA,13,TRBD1,TGTGCCACCTCAGGGGGAGCATTCGGAAAACTGTTTTTT,CATSGGAFGKLFF
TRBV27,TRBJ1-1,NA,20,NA,TGTGCCAGCAGTTTATCGAAGATACGACTCACCGACAGGATGAACACTGAAGCTTTCTTT,CASSLSKIRLTDRMNTEAFF
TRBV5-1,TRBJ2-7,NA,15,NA,TGCGCCAGCAGTAGAGGGGGGGGAGAGTCCGACGAGCTGTACTTC,CASSRGGGESDELYF
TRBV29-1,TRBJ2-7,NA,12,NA,TGCAGCGTTGCGACACCCTGGGACGAGCAGTACTTC,CSVATPWDEQYF
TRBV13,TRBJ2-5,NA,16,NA,TGTGCCAGCAGCTTAGACAGGGCGGCTCGGCAAGAGACCCAGTACTTC,CASSLDRAARQETQYF